The following is a T cell receptor beta chain sequence with its context. Its antigen is as yet unknown. Sequenced by immunoSEQ multiplex PCR; TCRdb stores in-frame clones only, minus some. The table has around 80,000 clones, approximately 85% seen once. The data originate from a study of T cell responses to AZD1222 COVID-19 vaccine. Overall study results and limits: Nearly half of the spike-specific TCRs reportedly recognize variant regions that carry no mutations. Only a handful of AZD1222 recipients, six or seven in all, had baseline seropositivity.

CDR3 length equals 15 residues. V was clipped by 2 bases and J by 9 bases; unmatched bases: 7. The germline V gene has CDR1 SEHNR and CDR2 FQNEAQ (reference sequence). Sequencing was performed on peripheral blood, taken 28 days after the second AZD1222 dose. The clonotype originates from an adult who received the AZD1222 COVID-19 vaccine. V is TRBV7-9 and J is TRBJ2-1, with TRBD1 matching 10 bases. The DNA of the CDR3 is TGTGCCAGCAGCTTAAGACAGGGGGCGGGGAGTGAGCAGTTCTTC. Protein sequence: CASSLRQGAGSEQFF.